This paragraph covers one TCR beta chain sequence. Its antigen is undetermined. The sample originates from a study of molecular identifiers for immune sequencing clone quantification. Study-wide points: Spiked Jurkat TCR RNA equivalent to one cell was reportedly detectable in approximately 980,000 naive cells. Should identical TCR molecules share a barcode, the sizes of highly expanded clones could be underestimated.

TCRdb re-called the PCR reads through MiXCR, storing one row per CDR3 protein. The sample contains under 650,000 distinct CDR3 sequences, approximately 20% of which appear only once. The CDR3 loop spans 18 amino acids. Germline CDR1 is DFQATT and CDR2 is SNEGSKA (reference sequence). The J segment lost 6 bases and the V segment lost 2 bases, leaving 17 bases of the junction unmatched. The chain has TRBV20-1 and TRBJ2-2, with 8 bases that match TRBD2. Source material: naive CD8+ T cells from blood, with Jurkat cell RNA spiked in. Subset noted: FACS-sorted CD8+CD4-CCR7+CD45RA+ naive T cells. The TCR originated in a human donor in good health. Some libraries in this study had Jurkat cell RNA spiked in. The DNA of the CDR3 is TGCAGTGCTAGATCGAAGGGACTAGTAGTTCCACACGCCGGGGAGCTGTTTTTT. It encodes CSARSKGLVVPHAGELFF.